Listed below are T cell receptor beta chains from one sample, sequenced in a study of T-cell memory formation after mild COVID-19. TCRdb recomputed calls from the 5' RACE reads with MiXCR, one row per CDR3 protein. The data contain roughly 310,000 distinct CDR3 sequences, approximately 15% of them seen just once; the ten biggest clones take up roughly 22%. The source material was PBMCs or a T cell subset sorted from them (not recorded which). Every receptor here comes from a man between 18 and 35 years old who had mild COVID-19 (a few samples of this study predate the infection). Cell type and time point are not known. Both conserved end residues are part of each CDR3. The order of the fields is CDR3 DNA, CDR3 protein, V gene, D gene, J gene, CDR3 length, clone size. D genes are given only for firm matches. The size field is filled for only some rows; it gives once, few, many or a size class.

cdr3_nt: TGCGCCAGCAGTCGTCAGGACAGACCCGAGGGAGAGACCCAGTACTTC; cdr3_aa: CASSRQDRPEGETQYF; v_call: TRBV5-1; d_call: -; j_call: TRBJ2-5; cdr3_length: 16; clone_size: -
cdr3_nt: TGTGCCAGCACCCCCGGGACAACCTATGGCTACACCTTC; cdr3_aa: CASTPGTTYGYTF; v_call: TRBV6-6; d_call: -; j_call: TRBJ1-2; cdr3_length: 13; clone_size: once
cdr3_nt: TGCAGTGCCAACCGGGGGGGCAATGAGCAGTTCTTC; cdr3_aa: CSANRGGNEQFF; v_call: TRBV20-1; d_call: TRBD2; j_call: TRBJ2-1; cdr3_length: 12; clone_size: -
cdr3_nt: TGTGCCAGCAGCCTAAAATTCGGGACAGGAGACACTGAAGCTTTCTTT; cdr3_aa: CASSLKFGTGDTEAFF; v_call: TRBV7-2; d_call: TRBD1; j_call: TRBJ1-1; cdr3_length: 16; clone_size: -
cdr3_nt: TGTGCCAGCAGCCTACAGGGGTCGGGCACTGAAGCTTTCTTT; cdr3_aa: CASSLQGSGTEAFF; v_call: TRBV7-3; d_call: TRBD1; j_call: TRBJ1-1; cdr3_length: 14; clone_size: -
cdr3_nt: TGTGCCAGCAGTTCCCAAGTGAGGGACACTGAAGCTTTCTTT; cdr3_aa: CASSSQVRDTEAFF; v_call: TRBV7-8; d_call: -; j_call: TRBJ1-1; cdr3_length: 14; clone_size: -
cdr3_nt: TGTGCCAGCAGCAATCTAGCGGGACAAGAGACCCAGTACTTC; cdr3_aa: CASSNLAGQETQYF; v_call: TRBV7-9; d_call: TRBD2; j_call: TRBJ2-5; cdr3_length: 14; clone_size: few
cdr3_nt: TGCGCCAGCAGCGCCAAGGGACAGGGGACCTCTAGCACAGATACGCAGTATTTT; cdr3_aa: CASSAKGQGTSSTDTQYF; v_call: TRBV5-1; d_call: TRBD1; j_call: TRBJ2-3; cdr3_length: 18; clone_size: few
cdr3_nt: TGTGCCAGCAGCTTAGCGGAGGTCCAGGTAACTTTCTTT; cdr3_aa: CASSLAEVQVTFF; v_call: TRBV7-2; d_call: -; j_call: TRBJ1-1; cdr3_length: 13; clone_size: many
cdr3_nt: TGTGCCAGCAGTCGACTGAGCTCCTACGAGCAGTACTTC; cdr3_aa: CASSRLSSYEQYF; v_call: TRBV27; d_call: -; j_call: TRBJ2-7; cdr3_length: 13; clone_size: -
cdr3_nt: TGCGCCAGCAGCCAACAGCCTGGGAGCAATCAGCCCCAGCATTTT; cdr3_aa: CASSQQPGSNQPQHF; v_call: TRBV4-3; d_call: -; j_call: TRBJ1-5; cdr3_length: 15; clone_size: -
cdr3_nt: TGTGCCAGCAGCTCCAGGGACACCAACTATGGCTACACCTTC; cdr3_aa: CASSSRDTNYGYTF; v_call: TRBV5-6; d_call: -; j_call: TRBJ1-2; cdr3_length: 14; clone_size: few
cdr3_nt: TGTGCCAGCAGGCACAGGGTTCCTCAAGAGACCCAGTACTTC; cdr3_aa: CASRHRVPQETQYF; v_call: TRBV2; d_call: -; j_call: TRBJ2-5; cdr3_length: 14; clone_size: few
cdr3_nt: TGTGCCAGCAACCCCGGACTAGCCTGGGGCCAAGAGACCCAGTACTTC; cdr3_aa: CASNPGLAWGQETQYF; v_call: TRBV2; d_call: TRBD2; j_call: TRBJ2-5; cdr3_length: 16; clone_size: few
cdr3_nt: TGTGCCAGCAGCTCCGGACAAACCAATGAGCAGTTCTTC; cdr3_aa: CASSSGQTNEQFF; v_call: TRBV4-2; d_call: -; j_call: TRBJ2-1; cdr3_length: 13; clone_size: -
cdr3_nt: TGCGCCAGCAGCTTGGGCTCCATGAGCTCTGGAAACACCATATATTTT; cdr3_aa: CASSLGSMSSGNTIYF; v_call: TRBV5-1; d_call: -; j_call: TRBJ1-3; cdr3_length: 16; clone_size: few
cdr3_nt: TGCAGTGCTAGAGCCCCGAGCACAGATACGCAGTATTTT; cdr3_aa: CSARAPSTDTQYF; v_call: TRBV20-1; d_call: -; j_call: TRBJ2-3; cdr3_length: 13; clone_size: many
cdr3_nt: TGCGCCAGCAGCCCTGGGGGGACCTACACTGAAGCTTTCTTT; cdr3_aa: CASSPGGTYTEAFF; v_call: TRBV4-1; d_call: -; j_call: TRBJ1-1; cdr3_length: 14; clone_size: few
cdr3_nt: TGTGCCAGCAGTTTTGGGGGGGAGTGGGGTGAAGCTTTCTTT; cdr3_aa: CASSFGGEWGEAFF; v_call: TRBV12-3/TRBV12-4; d_call: -; j_call: TRBJ1-1; cdr3_length: 14; clone_size: few
cdr3_nt: TGCAGTGCCCAAGAGGGGACACGGTTTTCCACTGAAGCTTTCTTT; cdr3_aa: CSAQEGTRFSTEAFF; v_call: TRBV20-1; d_call: -; j_call: TRBJ1-1; cdr3_length: 15; clone_size: -
cdr3_nt: TGTGCCAGCAGCTTGTTGCGACTCGATAGCAATCAGCCCCAGCATTTT; cdr3_aa: CASSLLRLDSNQPQHF; v_call: TRBV5-6; d_call: -; j_call: TRBJ1-5; cdr3_length: 16; clone_size: few
cdr3_nt: TGTGCCAGCAGTTACTCTCGGGACCCTTTGTCCGGCTACACCTTC; cdr3_aa: CASSYSRDPLSGYTF; v_call: TRBV6-5; d_call: -; j_call: TRBJ1-2; cdr3_length: 15; clone_size: -
cdr3_nt: TGTGCCATCCGGTGGGCAGGGGCTGGCGGGGAGCTGTTTTTT; cdr3_aa: CAIRWAGAGGELFF; v_call: TRBV2; d_call: -; j_call: TRBJ2-2; cdr3_length: 14; clone_size: -
cdr3_nt: TGTGCCCTAAGGGGAGGGGTGACCTACAATGAGCAGTTCTTC; cdr3_aa: CALRGGVTYNEQFF; v_call: TRBV2; d_call: TRBD2; j_call: TRBJ2-1; cdr3_length: 14; clone_size: few
cdr3_nt: TGTGCCAGCAGTTTTCCCCTCTCAGGGTATGGCTACACCTTC; cdr3_aa: CASSFPLSGYGYTF; v_call: TRBV28; d_call: -; j_call: TRBJ1-2; cdr3_length: 14; clone_size: few
cdr3_nt: TGCGCCAGCAGCCCCGAGGGGGGGAATAGCAATCAGCCCCAGCATTTT; cdr3_aa: CASSPEGGNSNQPQHF; v_call: TRBV5-1; d_call: -; j_call: TRBJ1-5; cdr3_length: 16; clone_size: many
cdr3_nt: TGTGCCAGCAGTTTGGGTCTAGCGGTGAACACCGGGGAGCTGTTTTTT; cdr3_aa: CASSLGLAVNTGELFF; v_call: TRBV12-3/TRBV12-4; d_call: TRBD2; j_call: TRBJ2-2; cdr3_length: 16; clone_size: -
cdr3_nt: TGTGCCAGCAGGGGGACGGGCACAGATACGCAGTATTTT; cdr3_aa: CASRGTGTDTQYF; v_call: TRBV12-3/TRBV12-4; d_call: -; j_call: TRBJ2-3; cdr3_length: 13; clone_size: -
cdr3_nt: TGTGCCAGCATTCGGGCCTACGAGCAGTACTTC; cdr3_aa: CASIRAYEQYF; v_call: TRBV6-1; d_call: -; j_call: TRBJ2-7; cdr3_length: 11; clone_size: -
cdr3_nt: TGTGCCTCACAGGGGGCTTCCTACAATGAGCAGTTCTTC; cdr3_aa: CASQGASYNEQFF; v_call: TRBV30; d_call: TRBD1; j_call: TRBJ2-1; cdr3_length: 13; clone_size: few
cdr3_nt: TGTGCCACCAGACAACGACAGGGACGGCAGCCCCAGCATTTT; cdr3_aa: CATRQRQGRQPQHF; v_call: TRBV15; d_call: TRBD1; j_call: TRBJ1-5; cdr3_length: 14; clone_size: -
cdr3_nt: TGTGCCAGCAGTTTAGATACTAGCGACAATGAGCAGTTCTTC; cdr3_aa: CASSLDTSDNEQFF; v_call: TRBV12-3/TRBV12-4; d_call: TRBD2; j_call: TRBJ2-1; cdr3_length: 14; clone_size: -
cdr3_nt: TGTGCCAGCATCCTCGCAACGGGGAATCAGCCCCAGCATTTT; cdr3_aa: CASILATGNQPQHF; v_call: TRBV5-6; d_call: -; j_call: TRBJ1-5; cdr3_length: 14; clone_size: -
cdr3_nt: TGCAGTGCTAGGCGAGCGGACCAGCAGTACTTC; cdr3_aa: CSARRADQQYF; v_call: TRBV20-1; d_call: -; j_call: TRBJ2-7; cdr3_length: 11; clone_size: -
cdr3_nt: TGTGCCACCCAGACTAGCGGGAACCAAGAGACCCAGTACTTC; cdr3_aa: CATQTSGNQETQYF; v_call: TRBV10-3; d_call: TRBD2; j_call: TRBJ2-5; cdr3_length: 14; clone_size: few
cdr3_nt: TGTGCCAGCAGCCACACCCGGGATTTGCAGTATTTT; cdr3_aa: CASSHTRDLQYF; v_call: TRBV3-1; d_call: -; j_call: TRBJ2-3; cdr3_length: 12; clone_size: few
cdr3_nt: TGTGCCAGCACGGATAGCGGGGGTTGGCAGTTCTTC; cdr3_aa: CASTDSGGWQFF; v_call: TRBV9; d_call: TRBD2; j_call: TRBJ2-1; cdr3_length: 12; clone_size: few
cdr3_nt: TGTGCCAGCAGAACAGGGTCCGGAAACACCATATATTTT; cdr3_aa: CASRTGSGNTIYF; v_call: TRBV6-5; d_call: -; j_call: TRBJ1-3; cdr3_length: 13; clone_size: few
cdr3_nt: TGCAGCGTTGAAACAGGGGGCACTGAAGCTTTCTTT; cdr3_aa: CSVETGGTEAFF; v_call: TRBV29-1; d_call: TRBD1; j_call: TRBJ1-1; cdr3_length: 12; clone_size: -
cdr3_nt: TGCGCCAGCAGGGATGGGGGGTCATGGGCCTACGAGCAGTACTTC; cdr3_aa: CASRDGGSWAYEQYF; v_call: TRBV10-2; d_call: -; j_call: TRBJ2-7; cdr3_length: 15; clone_size: -
cdr3_nt: TGCGCCAGCAGCCAAGGCCGGGGGGGGACAGAAGCTTTCTTT; cdr3_aa: CASSQGRGGTEAFF; v_call: TRBV4-3; d_call: -; j_call: TRBJ1-1; cdr3_length: 14; clone_size: -
cdr3_nt: TGCAGTGCTCCTGGGACGGTGAACACTGAAGCTTTCTTT; cdr3_aa: CSAPGTVNTEAFF; v_call: TRBV20-1; d_call: -; j_call: TRBJ1-1; cdr3_length: 13; clone_size: few
cdr3_nt: TGTGCCAGCAGCCAACCCCCGGGCGGGGTAAAAGGTCGGAACGCTTTCTTT; cdr3_aa: CASSQPPGGVKGRNAFF; v_call: TRBV4-2; d_call: -; j_call: TRBJ1-1; cdr3_length: 17; clone_size: few
cdr3_nt: TGTGCCACCAGTGAAAATGACGATAGCCCGCAAGAGACCCAGTACTTC; cdr3_aa: CATSENDDSPQETQYF; v_call: TRBV24-1; d_call: -; j_call: TRBJ2-5; cdr3_length: 16; clone_size: once